This T cell receptor (beta chain) was retrieved from a study of control samples from healthy donors and cancer patients. V was clipped by 1 base and J by 7 bases; unmatched bases: 6. Per germline, CDR1 LGHDT and CDR2 YNNKEL (reference sequence). This CDR3 spans 16 amino acids. Here immunoSEQ multiplex PCR was the method, and the copy in TCRdb shows in-frame clones only, minus some. The sample records about 270,000 clones, roughly four fifths being singletons. The sample consisted of PBMCs. The J gene is TRBJ2-1, the V gene TRBV3-1 (or the pseudogene TRBV3-2), with TRBD2 identical over 11 bases. The origin of this receptor is a woman between 55 and 75 years old with lung cancer. The CDR3 is CASSQVGLAGLNEQFF. As DNA, the CDR3 is TGTGCCAGCAGCCAAGTTGGACTAGCGGGTTTAAATGAGCAGTTCTTC.